This T cell receptor beta chain was documented in a study of blood T cell repertoires in COVID-19. Study-wide context: Collection of acute and convalescent COVID-19 samples took place in the United States, Italy and Spain. The cDNA or gDNA used as material had been derived from T cells, B-cell-depleted T cells, or PBMCs.

Study processing details: Reference gene primer amplification gave nucleated cell count estimates. Generated by immunoSEQ multiplex PCR, the TCRdb table keeps only in-frame clones and is missing some. The DNA was the basis for D and trimming; V, J and clone size are from that table. Of fewer than 200,000 clones in the sample, approximately 84% were seen once. The sample holds one count of this clone. Trimming took off 9 bases at V and 0 bases at J, with 11 bases between the two ends. The CDR3 covers 13 residues. In germline, CDR1 is SNHLY, CDR2 FYNNEI. This TCR came from a human donor in a cohort sampled during active COVID-19. The chain links TRBV2 to TRBJ2-5; D is perhaps TRBD1 (6 bases). The sequencing input was peripheral blood. The CDR3 here is CASSRGNQETQYF. In nucleotides, the CDR3 is TGTGCCAGTAGTAGGGGGAACCAAGAGACCCAGTACTTC.